A single sample gave rise to the 17 T cell receptor beta chains below, sequenced in a study of cytomegalovirus exposure and HLA in healthy donors. The PCR had 60 Vbeta and 13 Jbeta primers. Measured with immunoSEQ multiplex PCR; TCRdb has only the in-frame clones, and not every one. This table holds around 230,000 clones, 75% to 80% found once. The sample consisted of PBMCs. The source is a male donor in good health and CMV-seronegative.

This clone has just a few counts. J is TRBJ2-3 and V is TRBV13; TRBD2 aligns across 8 bases. After removal of 3 bases from V and 4 bases from J, the junction contained 12 bases not matched to a gene. The CDR3 length is 17 residues. CDR1 and CDR2 (germline): PRHDT, FYEKMQ (reference sequence). CDR3 amino acids: CASSFNGGGRRADTQYF. As DNA, the CDR3 is TGTGCCAGCAGCTTCAACGGCGGGGGGCGGCGGGCAGATACGCAGTATTTT.

The V call is TRBV7-3, the J call TRBJ1-2; D remains unclear. Trimming cost V 3 bases and J 0 bases, with 8 bases left between them. This CDR3 is built from 14 residues. CDR1 and CDR2 (germline): SGHTA, FQGTGA. The CDR3 reads CASSFSVTNYGYTF. CDR3 bases: TGTGCCAGCAGCTTTAGTGTCACTAACTATGGCTACACCTTC.

The chain joins TRBV5-1 to TRBJ2-5; TRBD2 aligns across 10 bases. TRBJ2-7 explains the end of the DNA better; the J call may be wrong. This CDR3 comprises 14 residues. The germline V gene encodes CDR1 SGHRS and CDR2 YFSETQ. CDR3 sequence reads: CASSISGRAYEQYF. The CDR3 DNA sequence: TGCGCCAGCAGCATAAGCGGGAGGGCCTACGAGCAGTACTTC.

The chain combines TRBV7-7 with TRBJ2-3, with a possible D match to TRBD2 (7 bases). The CDR3 loop spans 16 amino acids. Germline CDR1 SSHAT, CDR2 FNYEAQ (reference sequence). Trimming removed 2 bases from V and 4 bases from J, with 16 bases in between. The CDR3 sequence: CASSLMPRGAADTQYF. The CDR3 nucleotides are TGTGCCAGCAGCTTAATGCCTCGGGGGGCCGCAGATACGCAGTATTTT.

The chain links TRBV11-1 to TRBJ1-2; no reliable D call. This CDR3 region has 14 residues. CDR1 and CDR2 (germline): SGHAT, FQDESV (reference sequence). The V end lost 5 bases, the J end lost 7 bases, and 17 bases lay between the germline ends. The CDR3 loop is CASSEAVEGSGYTF. CDR3 nucleotides: TGTGCCAGCAGCGAGGCGGTGGAGGGTTCTGGCTACACCTTC.

The genes are TRBV20-1 and TRBJ1-1; D gene unclear. There are 11 residues in the CDR3. V lost 8 bases and J lost 1, with 8 bases in between. The germline V gene has CDR1 DFQATT and CDR2 SNEGSKA (reference sequence). CDR3 amino acids: CSSTQNTEAFF. In DNA, the CDR3 is TGCAGTTCGACACAGAACACTGAAGCTTTCTTT.

The chain joins TRBV5-1 to TRBJ1-1; 7 nucleotides line up with TRBD1. The CDR3 is 15 amino acids. With V trimmed by 4 bases and J by 5 bases, 11 bases remained unmatched. CDR1 and CDR2 from the germline V gene are SGHRS and YFSETQ. CDR3 sequence: CASSLERQGRTEAFF. In nucleotides, the CDR3 is TGCGCCAGCAGCCTGGAGAGACAGGGCAGAACTGAAGCTTTCTTT.

The chain has TRBV9 and TRBJ1-2; 7 bases are shared with TRBD1. Per germline, CDR1 SGDLS and CDR2 YYNGEE. Trimming cost V 4 bases and J 3 bases; bases outside gene matches: 6. The CDR3 consists of 14 residues. The CDR3 region has the DNA TGTGCCAGCAGCTTTCTTGGGACAGACTATGGCTACACCTTC. This encodes CASSFLGTDYGYTF.

This clone was picked up one time. This chain joins TRBV7-2 and TRBJ2-7; 7 bases are shared with TRBD2. With 5 bases clipped from V and 1 base from J, the junction kept 17 bases outside the gene matches. The CDR3 extends over 18 amino acids. CDR1 and CDR2 from the germline V gene are SGHTA and FQGNSA. CDR3 protein: CASSPGLAEDLSSYEQYF. CDR3 in DNA: TGTGCCAGCAGCCCCGGGCTAGCGGAGGACCTTAGTTCCTACGAGCAGTACTTC.

The chain has TRBV5-6 and TRBJ2-5, with 9 bases lining up with TRBD1. CDR3 size: 17 residues. V lost 1 base, J lost 1 base, and 8 bases stayed unmatched. Germline-derived CDR1 and CDR2 are SGHDT and YYEEEE. The CDR3 is CASSLPFGQGFQETQYF. CDR3 DNA: TGTGCCAGCAGCTTGCCGTTTGGACAGGGGTTCCAAGAGACCCAGTACTTC.

This clone has just a few counts. The genes are TRBV25-1 and TRBJ1-4, with 7 bases lining up with TRBD1. J gave up 0 bases and V 0 bases, and 4 bases lay outside the gene matches. CDR1 is MGHDK and CDR2 is SYGVNS in the germline V gene. This CDR3 comprises 17 residues. The CDR3 sequence is CASSEYGGQATNEKLFF. DNA of the CDR3: TGTGCCAGCAGTGAATATGGAGGACAGGCAACTAATGAAAAACTGTTTTTT. The entire variable domain, with the rest obtained from reference TRBV25-1 and TRBJ1-4, is as follows: EADIYQTPRYLVIGTGKKITLECSQTMGHDKMYWYQQDPGMELHLIHYSYGVNSTEKGDLSSESTVSRIRTEHFPLTLESARPSHTSQYLCASSEYGGQATNEKLFFGSGTQLSVL.

This clone was detected only a few times. The rearrangement links TRBV2 to TRBJ2-3, with TRBD2 matching over 10 bases. The germline CDR1 and CDR2 sequences are SNHLY and FYNNEI. With 8 bases clipped from V and 2 bases from J, the junction kept 7 bases outside the gene matches. The length of the CDR3 is 15 residues. CDR3 loop: CASSPGTSVTDTQYF. DNA of the CDR3: TGTGCCAGCTCCCCCGGGACTAGCGTCACAGATACGCAGTATTTT.

A single count supports this clone. The chain joins TRBV29-1 to TRBJ2-7; 12 bases line up with TRBD1. The CDR3 contains 14 residues. After removal of 3 bases from V and 4 bases from J, the junction contained 4 bases not matched to a gene. Germline V gene sequence: CDR1 SQVTM, CDR2 ANQGSEA. The CDR3 region is CSVEGTGGAYEQYF. CDR3 DNA sequence: TGCAGCGTTGAGGGGACAGGGGGCGCATACGAGCAGTACTTC.

This rearrangement joins TRBV15 to TRBJ2-7; TRBD1 matches 8 bases. Unmatched junction bases numbered 13, after V lost 5 bases and J lost 4 bases. Germline V gives CDR1 LNHNV, CDR2 YYDKDF (reference sequence). This CDR3 has 16 amino acids. The CDR3 is CATSLGGRGHRYEQYF. The DNA of the CDR3 is TGTGCCACCAGCCTGGGGGGCAGGGGGCATCGGTACGAGCAGTACTTC.

The rearrangement uses TRBV11-2 and TRBJ1-5; 8 bases fit TRBD1. This CDR3 has 14 residues. Unmatched junction bases numbered 7, after V lost 5 bases and J lost 7 bases. CDR1 and CDR2 (germline): SGHAT, FQNNGV. The CDR3 loop is CASSPGTGRQPQHF. The CDR3 DNA follows: TGTGCCAGCAGCCCCGGGACAGGACGCCAGCCCCAGCATTTT. The entire variable domain, with the rest obtained from reference TRBV11-2 and TRBJ1-5, is as follows: EAGVAQSPRYKIIEKRQSVAFWCNPISGHATLYWYQQILGQGPKLLIQFQNNGVVDDSQLPKDRFSAERLKGVDSTLKIQPAKLEDSAVYLCASSPGTGRQPQHFGDGTRLSIL.

V is TRBV29-1 and J is TRBJ1-2, with 8 bases fitting TRBD1. Germline values: CDR1 SQVTM, CDR2 ANQGSEA. The ends lost 3 bases at V and 4 bases at J; junction bases unmatched: 7. This CDR3 region has 14 residues. The CDR3 DNA is TGCAGCGTTGACCTAGGACAGGGCATCTATGGCTACACCTTC. Residues: CSVDLGQGIYGYTF.

This clone was found a few times. The J gene is TRBJ2-1, the V gene TRBV2; TRBD2 might be the D (5 bases). Trimming cost V 5 bases and J 4 bases, with 15 bases left between them. CDR1 is SNHLY, CDR2 FYNNEI, per germline. CDR3 size: 15 residues. DNA of the CDR3: TGTGCCAGCAGTCCAGGACTGAAAAAATACAATGAGCAGTTCTTC. It encodes CASSPGLKKYNEQFF.